This TCR beta chain was recorded in a study of blood T cell repertoires in COVID-19. Study context: COVID-19 samples collected from the United States, Italy and Spain covered acute and convalescent phases.

Authors' methods: Nucleated cell counts were estimated from reference gene primer amplification. TCRdb's table, derived via immunoSEQ multiplex PCR, lists solely in-frame clones and lacks some. The V and J calls and clone size were taken over from that table, and D and trimming were inferred from the DNA. The profile shows roughly 250,000 clones, about 80% of them singletons. V shed 0 bases and J shed 0 bases, with 12 bases lying between them. This CDR3 comprises 17 residues. Germline V gene sequence: CDR1 LGHNA, CDR2 YSLEER. This TCR derives from a woman of 80 years or more with acute or convalescent COVID-19. The chain links TRBV4-3 to TRBJ1-3; D is uncertain. The sample comprised peripheral blood. CDR3 in DNA: TGCGCCAGCAGCCAAGATAGAGGGTTCCTCTCTGGAAACACCATATATTTT. It translates to CASSQDRGFLSGNTIYF.